This T cell receptor (beta chain) was sequenced during a study of blood T cell repertoires in COVID-19. Study details: Both acute and convalescent COVID-19 samples were obtained from the United States, Italy and Spain. Nucleic acid was either cDNA or gDNA, and it came from T cells, B-cell-depleted T cells, or PBMCs.

The CDR3 consists of 15 residues. V was clipped by 6 bases and J by 5 bases, with 17 bases between them. Germline V gives CDR1 SGHKS, CDR2 YYEKEE (reference sequence). In the authors' methods: By means of reference gene primer amplification, nucleated cell counts were estimated. Libraries were prepared by immunoSEQ multiplex PCR; TCRdb keeps only in-frame clonotypes and omits some of them. V, J and clone size were drawn from that table, and D and trimming were deduced from the DNA. The sample yields about 320,000 clones, 90% to 95% seen once. The genes are TRBV5-5 and TRBJ1-4; D gene unclear. This receptor was identified in a woman in her 30s who had been exposed to COVID-19. Sequencing was carried out using PBMCs or T cells enriched from blood (not recorded which). The CDR3 reads CASTPASLRNEKLFF. CDR3 DNA: TGTGCCAGCACCCCCGCTAGCCTCCGGAATGAAAAACTGTTTTTT.